The 17 T cell receptor beta chains in this list originate from one sample, sequenced in a study of shared clonotypes between healthy human individuals. The table came from immunoSEQ multiplex PCR; TCRdb's copy has only in-frame clones and leaves some out. The sample lists about 2.4 million clones, roughly 93% occurring once. Sequencing was performed on naive CD4+ T cells from PBMCs. Subset specified: CD45RA+ positively selected. These receptors were taken from a man younger than 30 in good health. Some clones in this sample may be carry-over from other donors' samples.

The genes are TRBV4-3 and TRBJ1-5; the D is unclear. Between the trimmed V and J ends, which lost 0 bases and 4 bases, there was a span of 7 bases. The germline V gene encodes CDR1 LGHNA and CDR2 YSLEER. There are 14 residues in the CDR3. The CDR3, as DNA: TGCGCCAGCAGCCAAGAACTAGGGAATCAGCCCCAGCATTTT. Translation: CASSQELGNQPQHF.

This clone was seen only once. V gene TRBV21-1 combines with J gene TRBJ1-3. TRBV21-1 is a recognized pseudogene. The CDR3 consists of 17 residues. CDR3 sequence reads: CASRKDDNGRTGNTIYF. CDR3 DNA: TGTGCCAGCAGGAAGGACGACAACGGAAGAACTGGAAACACCATATATTTT.

The chain uses TRBV9 and TRBJ1-5; D unresolved. This CDR3 comprises 13 residues. Germline lookup yields CDR1 SGDLS and CDR2 YYNGEE. The ends were cut back, 4 bases at V and 6 bases at J, with 11 bases in the middle. CDR3 region: CASSPHVGQPQHF. The CDR3 DNA reads as TGTGCCAGCAGCCCCCACGTGGGTCAGCCCCAGCATTTT.

The chain joins TRBV10-3 to TRBJ2-5; D is perhaps TRBD2 (6 bases). The V end was cut by 5 bases, the J end by 5 bases, with 12 bases between. The length of the CDR3 is 13 residues. The V gene's germline CDR1 is ENHRY and CDR2 SYGVKD. The CDR3 region is CAISRRAGETQYF. CDR3 in DNA: TGTGCCATCAGTAGAAGGGCGGGGGAGACCCAGTACTTC.

V is TRBV7-9 and J is TRBJ1-5; weak D call: TRBD1 (5 bases). Trimming left V 3 bases short and J 3 bases short, with 18 bases between. The length of the CDR3 is 17 residues. Per the germline V gene, CDR1 is SEHNR and CDR2 is FQNEAQ (reference sequence). DNA for the CDR3: TGTGCCAGCAGCTTTCGGGGCAGGCCCAGCCCCAATCAGCCCCAGCATTTT. Protein product: CASSFRGRPSPNQPQHF.

The rearrangement uses TRBV30 and TRBJ1-2; 8 bases fit TRBD1. Losses at the gene ends were 7 bases for V and 6 bases for J; bases not matched to a gene: 13. Germline assignment: CDR1 GTSNPN and CDR2 SVGIG (reference sequence). The CDR3 is 14 amino acids. For the CDR3, the DNA is TGTGCCTACCCCAGGACAGGGAGAATTAATGGCTACACCTTC. It yields the protein CAYPRTGRINGYTF.

This clone was observed once. V usage is TRBV4-3 and J usage is TRBJ2-5, with 9 nucleotides matching TRBD1. Unmatched junction bases numbered 12, after V lost 4 bases and J lost 0 bases. The CDR3 totals 18 residues. CDR1 and CDR2 (germline): LGHNA, YSLEER. CDR3 region: CASSRGTGNSGYQETQYF. Here the CDR3 DNA reads TGCGCCAGCAGCCGAGGGACAGGGAATAGCGGATACCAAGAGACCCAGTACTTC.

The CDR3 sequence: CASSLGGYNEKLFF. The CDR3 DNA reads as TGTGCCAGCAGCTTAGGGGGGTATAATGAAAAACTGTTTTTT. The chain links TRBV7-2 to TRBJ1-4; perhaps TRBD1 as D (5 bases). The CDR3 loop spans 14 amino acids. Between the trimmed V and J ends, which lost 1 base and 4 bases, there was a span of 7 bases. Germline V CDR1 and CDR2: SGHTA, FQGNSA.

The chain recombines TRBV29-1 with TRBJ2-3; D gene uncertain. Trimming took off 4 bases at V and 10 bases at J, with 3 bases between the two ends. The germline V gene has CDR1 SQVTM and CDR2 ANQGSEA. This CDR3 has 8 residues. As DNA, the CDR3 is TGCAGCGTTGGTCCGCAGTATTTT. Protein: CSVGPQYF.

This clone was seen only a few times. The chain combines TRBV6-1 with TRBJ1-1; D ambiguous. Trimming removed 0 bases at V and 10 bases at J, with 12 bases between. Looked up from germline, CDR1 is MNHNS and CDR2 is SASEGT. The CDR3 spans 13 residues. The CDR3 loop reads CASSEAVLQVAFF. In nucleotides, the CDR3 is TGTGCCAGCAGTGAAGCGGTTTTGCAGGTAGCTTTCTTT.

The CDR3 sequence: CASLGGADDSPLHF. DNA of the CDR3: TGTGCCAGCTTAGGGGGCGCAGATGATTCACCCCTCCACTTT. J is TRBJ1-6 and V is TRBV28; TRBD1 matches at 7 bases. The J segment lost 8 bases and the V segment lost 8 bases, leaving 9 bases of the junction unmatched. CDR1 is MDHEN, CDR2 SYDVKM, per germline. This CDR3 has 14 residues.

On this clone itself: Other DNA sequences from this sample encode an identical CDR3 as well. The chain has TRBV18 and TRBJ2-7; 11 positions agree with TRBD1. Germline V gene data show CDR1 as KGHSH and CDR2 as LQKENI. V shed 6 bases, J shed 4 bases, and the junction held 5 bases outside the gene matches. The CDR3 length is 14 residues. This CDR3 is CASSPGTGGYEQYF. Here the CDR3 DNA reads TGTGCCAGCTCCCCCGGGACAGGGGGATACGAGCAGTACTTC.

The chain carries TRBV30 and TRBJ2-1, with 12 bases fitting TRBD2. Per the germline V gene, CDR1 is GTSNPN and CDR2 is SVGIG (reference sequence). The V segment lost 2 bases and the J segment 10 bases; nucleotides outside the gene matches: 15. The CDR3 has 17 residues. The CDR3: CAWSPKRLAGGPLEQFF. DNA of the CDR3: TGTGCCTGGAGTCCAAAGAGGCTAGCGGGAGGGCCTTTAGAGCAGTTCTTC.

The rearrangement links TRBV9 to TRBJ2-7, with 9 bases identical to TRBD2. Germline V gives CDR1 SGDLS, CDR2 YYNGEE. V lost 0 bases to trimming and J lost 3 bases; unmatched junction nucleotides: 10. The CDR3 is made up of 17 amino acids. CDR3 DNA sequence: TGTGCCAGCAGCGTAGGAGGGACTAGCAGTAGGATCTACGAGCAGTACTTC. This gives the protein CASSVGGTSSRIYEQYF. The complete variable domain, with remaining parts taken from reference TRBV9 and TRBJ2-7, reads DSGVTQTPKHLITATGQRVTLRCSPRSGDLSVYWYQQSLDQGLQFLIQYYNGEERAKGNILERFSAQQFPDLHSELNLSSLELGDSALYFCASSVGGTSSRIYEQYFGPGTRLTVT.

The J gene is TRBJ2-7, the V gene TRBV28, with 10 bases matching TRBD2. Germline V lookup: CDR1 MDHEN, CDR2 SYDVKM. The CDR3 loop spans 14 amino acids. J gave up 3 bases and V 5 bases, and 4 bases lay outside the gene matches. The CDR3 DNA follows: TGTGCCAGCAGTACTACTAGCGGGATCTACGAGCAGTACTTC. It encodes CASSTTSGIYEQYF.

The V gene is TRBV2, the J gene TRBJ1-2; possibly TRBD1 for D (5 bases). Germline lookup yields CDR1 SNHLY and CDR2 FYNNEI. V was pared by 7 bases and J by 1 base, with 10 bases between. The CDR3 is made up of 13 amino acids. DNA of the CDR3: TGTGCCAGCACTGGGGGGATTAACTATGGCTACACCTTC. This encodes CASTGGINYGYTF.

The V call is TRBV7-9, the J call TRBJ2-7; a weak D match, TRBD2 (5 bases). With 3 bases removed from V and 3 bases from J, the gap between germline ends came to 18 bases. The CDR3 covers 16 residues. In germline, CDR1 is SEHNR, CDR2 FQNEAQ (reference sequence). CDR3 in DNA: TGTGCCAGCAGCTTCAATGGAGCGCCAGACTACTACGAGCAGTACTTC. The encoded protein is CASSFNGAPDYYEQYF.